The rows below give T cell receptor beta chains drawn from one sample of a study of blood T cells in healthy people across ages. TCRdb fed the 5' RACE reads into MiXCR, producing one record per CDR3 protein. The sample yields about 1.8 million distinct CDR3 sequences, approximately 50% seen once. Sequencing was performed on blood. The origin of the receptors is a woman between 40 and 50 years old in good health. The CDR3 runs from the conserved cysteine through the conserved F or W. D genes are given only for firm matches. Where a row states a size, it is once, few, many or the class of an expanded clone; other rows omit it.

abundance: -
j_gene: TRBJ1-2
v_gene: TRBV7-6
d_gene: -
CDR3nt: TGTGCCAGCAGCTTAGGGGAACCGGGACCTATCTATGGCTACACCTTC
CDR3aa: CASSLGEPGPIYGYTF

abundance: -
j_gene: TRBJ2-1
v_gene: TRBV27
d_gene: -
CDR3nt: TGTGCCAGCAGTTTCACCAGGGGTGGGTACAATGAGCAGTTCTTC
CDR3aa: CASSFTRGGYNEQFF

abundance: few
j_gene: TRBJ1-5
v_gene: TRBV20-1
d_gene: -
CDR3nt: TGCAGTGCTCCCAGGGTACGCAATCAGCCCCAGCATTTT
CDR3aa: CSAPRVRNQPQHF

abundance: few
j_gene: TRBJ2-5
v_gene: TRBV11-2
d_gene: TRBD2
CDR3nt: TGTGCCAGCACCCAATCTCCGGGACTAGCCCCCGGGACCCAGTACTTC
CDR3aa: CASTQSPGLAPGTQYF

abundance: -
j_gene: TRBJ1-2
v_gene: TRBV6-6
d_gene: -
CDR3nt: TGTGCCAGCAGTCCTGCCCGAACAGCGAACTATGGCTACACCTTC
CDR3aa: CASSPARTANYGYTF

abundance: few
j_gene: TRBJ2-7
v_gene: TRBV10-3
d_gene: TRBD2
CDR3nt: TGTGCCATCAGTGGAACCTCTAGCGGGGGCCCTACCTACGAGCAGTACTTC
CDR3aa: CAISGTSSGGPTYEQYF

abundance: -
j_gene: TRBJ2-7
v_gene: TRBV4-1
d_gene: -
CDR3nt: TGCGCCAGCAGCCAAGAAGGCAGGATCCCCTACGAGCAGTACTTC
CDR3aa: CASSQEGRIPYEQYF

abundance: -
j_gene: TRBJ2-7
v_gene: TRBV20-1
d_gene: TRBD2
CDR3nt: TGCAGTGCGACTTTTCTAGCGGCCAACTCCTACAATGAGCAGTACTTC
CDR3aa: CSATFLAANSYNEQYF

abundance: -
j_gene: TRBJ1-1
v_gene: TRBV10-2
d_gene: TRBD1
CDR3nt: TGCGCCAGCATTGACAGGGCCACTGAAGCTTTCTTT
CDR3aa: CASIDRATEAFF

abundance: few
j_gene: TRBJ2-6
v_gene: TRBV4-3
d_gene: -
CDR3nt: TGCGCCAGCAGCCAAGATATTGCGACGGTTGCTGGGGCCAACGTCCTGACTTTC
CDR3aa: CASSQDIATVAGANVLTF

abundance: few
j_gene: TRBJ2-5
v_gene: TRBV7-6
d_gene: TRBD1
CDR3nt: TGTGCCAGCAGCTTAGGTCCGGGACAGGGGCAAGAGACCCAGTACTTC
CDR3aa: CASSLGPGQGQETQYF

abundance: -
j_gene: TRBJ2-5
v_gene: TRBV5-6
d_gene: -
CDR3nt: TGTGCCAGCAGCTTGATAACAGGGCAAGAGACCCAGTACTTC
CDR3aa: CASSLITGQETQYF

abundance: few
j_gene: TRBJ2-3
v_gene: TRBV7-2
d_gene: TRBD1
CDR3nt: TGTGCCAGCAGTTTCAAGGGACAGCCACTTAGCACAGATACGCAGTATTTT
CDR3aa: CASSFKGQPLSTDTQYF

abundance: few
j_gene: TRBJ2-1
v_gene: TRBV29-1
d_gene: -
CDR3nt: TGCAGCGTTGGGACTACGGATGAGCAGTTCTTC
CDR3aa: CSVGTTDEQFF

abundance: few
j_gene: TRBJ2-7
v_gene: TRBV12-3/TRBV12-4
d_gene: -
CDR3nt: TGTGCCAGCAGTGCAACGACCGCTTACGAGCAGTACTTC
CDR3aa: CASSATTAYEQYF

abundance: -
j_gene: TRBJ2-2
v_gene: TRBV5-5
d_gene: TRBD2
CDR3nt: TGTGCCAGCAGCTTGGTAGCGGGGGGGCGGACCGGGGAGCTGTTTTTT
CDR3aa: CASSLVAGGRTGELFF

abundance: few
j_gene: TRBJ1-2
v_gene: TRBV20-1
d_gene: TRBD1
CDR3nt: TGCAGTGCTAGAGCCCCTCCACAGGGGCCCTGGGATGGCTACACCTTC
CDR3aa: CSARAPPQGPWDGYTF

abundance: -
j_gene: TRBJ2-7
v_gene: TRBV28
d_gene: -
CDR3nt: TGTGCCAGCAGCTTAAGGGTCGTAAACTCCTACGAGCACTACTTC
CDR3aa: CASSLRVVNSYEHYF

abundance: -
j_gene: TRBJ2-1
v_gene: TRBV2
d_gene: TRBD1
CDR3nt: TGTGCCAGCAGTCCCGACAGGGGAAAGTTCTTC
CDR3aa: CASSPDRGKFF

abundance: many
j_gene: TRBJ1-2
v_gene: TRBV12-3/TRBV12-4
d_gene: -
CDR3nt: TGTGCCAGCAGCTCAGGAGCTTATGGCTACACCTTC
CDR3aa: CASSSGAYGYTF